This T cell receptor beta chain was identified during a study of cytomegalovirus exposure and HLA in healthy donors. Findings and limits, study-wide: Later on, an analysis tied around 17,000 TCR beta sequences to HLA alleles at 0.05 false discovery rate. There were some public TCRs occurring in many donors, but most TCR sequences were rare.

About this clone itself: What it recognizes is unknown.

Trimming took 6 bases from V and 4 from J; bases not matched to a gene: 4. This CDR3 region has 13 residues. CDR1 is MGHDK and CDR2 is SYGVNS in the germline V gene. It was with 60 Vbeta and 13 Jbeta primers that the PCR ran. The method was immunoSEQ multiplex PCR; TCRdb's version includes in-frame clones alone and lacks a portion of them. Found here are approximately 110,000 clones, approximately 80% of them singletons; the top ten hold 9.5% to 15%. The source material was PBMCs. The receptor was derived from a woman in her thirties or forties in good health and CMV-seropositive. The chain joins TRBV25-1 to TRBJ1-2, with TRBD1 identical over 8 bases. The chain's CDR3 is CASRDDRGYGYTF. As DNA, the CDR3 is TGTGCCAGCAGAGACGACAGGGGCTATGGCTACACCTTC.